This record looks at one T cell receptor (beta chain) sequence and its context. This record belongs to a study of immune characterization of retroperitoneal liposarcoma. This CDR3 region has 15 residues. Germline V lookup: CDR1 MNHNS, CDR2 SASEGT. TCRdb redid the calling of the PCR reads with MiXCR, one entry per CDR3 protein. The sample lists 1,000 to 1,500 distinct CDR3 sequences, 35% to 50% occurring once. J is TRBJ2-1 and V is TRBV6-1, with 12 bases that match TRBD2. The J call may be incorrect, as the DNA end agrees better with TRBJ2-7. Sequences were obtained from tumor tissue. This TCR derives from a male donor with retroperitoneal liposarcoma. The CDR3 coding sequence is TGTGCCAGCAGTGAACGACTAGCGGGAGCGTACGAGCAGTACTTC. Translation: CASSERLAGAYEQYF.